This T cell receptor (beta chain) is from a study of blood T cell repertoires in COVID-19. Produced via immunoSEQ multiplex PCR; TCRdb's table is partial and in-frame only. The table includes about 210,000 clones, roughly four fifths detected once. Germline V lookup: CDR1 LGHDT, CDR2 YNNKEL (reference sequence). The CDR3 extends over 14 amino acids. V was pared by 4 bases and J by 8 bases, with 16 bases between. This chain joins TRBV3-1 (or the pseudogene TRBV3-2) and TRBJ2-3; D is unclear. The sequence was obtained from a middle-aged woman with active or convalescent COVID-19. The sample was peripheral blood. The CDR3 region has the DNA TGTGCCAGCAGCCCTAACCCTAATGAGCGTACGCAGTATTTT. It is translated as CASSPNPNERTQYF.